This TCR beta chain derives from a study of T cells after yellow fever vaccination. Findings and limits, study-wide: In post-booster samples, most primary-vaccination clones reappeared (about 95% CD4, roughly 88% CD8).

The sample holds many counts of this clonotype. Antigen specificity is unknown. TCRdb re-called the 5' RACE reads through MiXCR, storing one row per CDR3 protein. The sample shows 280,000 or so distinct CDR3 sequences, approximately 8% of them seen only once. The source material was CD4+ T cells sorted from PBMCs, sampled 5 days after the yellow fever booster vaccination. This sequence originates from a man aged 18 to 29 who received the YFV17D yellow fever vaccine.

The CDR3 loop reads CASSWGVLTDTQYF. In DNA form, the CDR3 reads TGTGCCAGCAGTTGGGGAGTGCTCACAGATACGCAGTATTTT. V gene TRBV11-2 combines with J gene TRBJ2-3, with a tentative D call TRBD2 (5 bases). Germline V gene lookup returns CDR1 SGHAT and CDR2 FQNNGV. CDR3 length equals 14 residues. V was shortened by 6 bases and J by 2 bases, with 12 bases between the two germline ends.